These 27 T cell receptor beta chains were all obtained from the same sample, sequenced in a study of blood T cell repertoires in COVID-19. Repertoires were generated with immunoSEQ multiplex PCR, while TCRdb's copy carries only in-frame clones and drops some. The table includes some 390,000 clones, about 91% detected once. Sequences were obtained from peripheral blood. These receptor sequences come from a woman between 40 and 55 years old with COVID-19, enrolled during active disease.

This sequence joins TRBV5-6 and TRBJ2-3, with D perhaps matching TRBD2 (5 bases). Per the germline V gene, CDR1 is SGHDT and CDR2 is YYEEEE. The germline V and J ends were trimmed by 4 bases and 2 bases, with 17 bases remaining between them. This CDR3 has 16 residues. Here the CDR3 DNA reads TGTGCCAGCAGCCTATCCGGGGAAGGATCCACAGATACGCAGTATTTT. It codes for CASSLSGEGSTDTQYF.

The table lists this clone with many counts. The chain combines TRBV6-1 with TRBJ2-7; tentative D call: TRBD2 (6 bases). V was clipped by 3 bases and J by 0 bases, with 12 bases between them. This CDR3 has 15 amino acids. Germline CDR1 is MNHNS and CDR2 is SASEGT. CDR3 DNA: TGTGCCAGCAGTGATGACGGAGGGAGCTCCTACGAGCAGTACTTC. Translation: CASSDDGGSSYEQYF.

The chain recombines TRBV7-2 with TRBJ1-2; 7 positions match TRBD1. This CDR3 is 13 amino acids long. CDR1 SGHTA and CDR2 FQGNSA come from the germline V gene. Trimming cost V 2 bases and J 8 bases; bases outside gene matches: 5. The CDR3 here is CASSLLTGEGYTF. CDR3 in DNA: TGTGCCAGCAGCTTATTAACAGGGGAAGGCTACACCTTC.

The V gene is TRBV7-3, the J gene TRBJ1-1; TRBD1 is a possible D gene (6 bases). The V and J ends lost 3 bases and 5 bases respectively, with 16 bases between them. The CDR3 covers 15 residues. Germline CDR1 reads SGHTA; CDR2 reads FQGTGA. In nucleotides, the CDR3 is TGTGCCAGCAGCTTCTCAGATGGGGGCAGGACTGAAGCTTTCTTT. Translation: CASSFSDGGRTEAFF.

The V and J genes are TRBV6-2 or TRBV6-3 and TRBJ2-2, with TRBD2 matching over 12 bases. The ends lost 0 bases at V and 5 bases at J; junction bases unmatched: 4. CDR1 and CDR2 from the germline V gene are MNHEY and SVGEGT. The CDR3 is 17 amino acids. CDR3 amino acids: CASSYSGLAGSTGELFF. The DNA for the CDR3 is TGTGCCAGCAGTTACTCAGGACTAGCGGGAAGTACCGGGGAGCTGTTTTTT.

The chain uses TRBV6-1 and TRBJ1-5; a weak D match, TRBD1 (5 bases). V lost 2 bases, J lost 7 bases, and 12 bases lay in between. Germline CDR1 MNHNS, CDR2 SASEGT. The CDR3 has 14 residues. CDR3 loop: CASSESVGGQPQHF. The CDR3 nucleotides read TGTGCCAGCAGTGAATCGGTCGGGGGGCAGCCCCAGCATTTT.

This sequence joins TRBV30 and TRBJ2-7, with TRBD2 as a possible D gene (6 bases). The germline CDR1 and CDR2 sequences are GTSNPN and SVGIG (reference sequence). The CDR3 has 13 amino acids. V lost 3 bases, J lost 6 bases, and 15 bases lay in between. This chain's CDR3 is CAWRLLGGREQYF. CDR3 nucleotide sequence: TGTGCCTGGAGGCTGCTGGGAGGCCGCGAGCAGTACTTC.

The V gene is TRBV5-5, the J gene TRBJ2-7, with 8 bases lining up with TRBD1. CDR3 length: 14 residues. J was trimmed by 7 bases and V by 1 base; bases with no gene match: 7. Germline CDR1 SGHKS, CDR2 YYEKEE (reference sequence). The CDR3 DNA is TGTGCCAGCAGCTTGTTCCAGGGGGCGCGGGAGCAGTACTTC. Its protein is CASSLFQGAREQYF.

The chain couples TRBV11-2 to TRBJ2-4; 11 bases match TRBD2. The germline CDR1 and CDR2 sequences are SGHAT and FQNNGV. The length of the CDR3 is 14 residues. With 4 bases clipped from V and 7 bases from J, the junction kept 3 bases outside the gene matches. This chain's CDR3 is CASSSTSGSNIQYF. CDR3 DNA: TGTGCCAGCAGCTCTACTAGCGGGAGTAACATTCAGTACTTC.

The chain employs TRBV7-6 and TRBJ2-5, with D uncertain. V was clipped by 0 bases and J by 1 base, with 9 bases between them. CDR1 is SGHVS and CDR2 is FNYEAQ in the germline V gene. The CDR3 has 15 amino acids. CDR3 bases: TGTGCCAGCAGCTTAGCGGGCAGAGCCCAAGAGACCCAGTACTTC. Its translation is CASSLAGRAQETQYF.

V and J are TRBV5-4 and TRBJ2-2, with D possibly TRBD1 on 5 matching bases. V was clipped by 2 bases and J by 4 bases, with 9 bases between them. The length of the CDR3 is 14 residues. From germline, CDR1 is SGHNT and CDR2 YYREEE (reference sequence). The CDR3 DNA sequence: TGTGCCAGCAGCTTCAGGGATCCCACCGGGGAGCTGTTTTTT. Its translation is CASSFRDPTGELFF. Complete variable domain (other parts from reference TRBV5-4 and TRBJ2-2): ETGVTQSPTHLIKTRGQQVTLRCSSQSGHNTVSWYQQALGQGPQFIFQYYREEENGRGNFPPRFSGLQFPNYSSELNVNALELDDSALYLCASSFRDPTGELFFGEGSRLTVL.

The V and J genes are TRBV4-3 and TRBJ1-1; unclear D gene. Germline CDR1 reads LGHNA; CDR2 reads YSLEER. Trimming stripped 0 bases from V and 7 bases from J, with 15 bases between. This CDR3 spans 15 amino acids. In DNA, the CDR3 is TGCGCCAGCAGCCAAGATGTGGCCGCCCTTCGTGAAGCTTTCTTT. Translating it yields CASSQDVAALREAFF.

The chain combines TRBV9 with TRBJ2-5; 8 bases agree with TRBD2. The CDR3 consists of 17 residues. The trim removed 0 bases at V and 4 bases at J, leaving 11 bases unmatched. Germline CDR1 and CDR2: SGDLS and YYNGEE. The CDR3 nucleotides are TGTGCCAGCAGCGTAGATCCACCAGCGGGAGTGGTAGAGACCCAGTACTTC. Its translation: CASSVDPPAGVVETQYF.

This clone was observed once. The V and J genes are TRBV9 and TRBJ1-3; TRBD1 matches 7 bases. V gave up 0 bases and J gave up 0 bases; unmatched junction bases: 9. The germline CDR1 and CDR2 sequences are SGDLS and YYNGEE. The CDR3 is 18 amino acids. The CDR3 region is CASSVEGQNPSSGNTIYF. The CDR3 nucleotides are TGTGCCAGCAGCGTAGAGGGACAGAACCCGAGCTCTGGAAACACCATATATTTT.

This rearrangement joins TRBV24-1 to TRBJ1-4; D unclear. Trimming pared 4 bases from V and 4 bases from J, leaving 12 bases between. CDR3 length equals 15 residues. Germline CDR1 KGHDR, CDR2 SFDVKD. The CDR3 nucleotides are TGTGCCACCAGTGACCCCGGCCGGGGTAATGAAAAACTGTTTTTT. Translating it yields CATSDPGRGNEKLFF.

The rearrangement joins TRBV18 to TRBJ2-5, with D hard to call. Germline V gene sequence: CDR1 KGHSH, CDR2 LQKENI. CDR3 size: 11 residues. V gave up 6 bases and J gave up 3 bases, with 5 bases separating them. CDR3 amino acids: CASSRKETQYF. The CDR3 DNA sequence: TGTGCCAGCTCTCGTAAAGAGACCCAGTACTTC.

The chain employs TRBV16 and TRBJ1-2; 7 positions match TRBD1. This CDR3 is 19 amino acids long. With 2 bases clipped from V and 4 bases from J, the junction kept 19 bases outside the gene matches. Germline V CDR1 and CDR2: KGHSY, FQNENV. The CDR3, as DNA: TGTGCCAGCAGCCAACCCATGCCGGGGCCAGGGGGTTTTTCCTATGGCTACACCTTC. It yields the protein CASSQPMPGPGGFSYGYTF.

In this sample, this clone turned up a few times. The chain couples TRBV7-2 to TRBJ2-7, with 12 bases aligning to TRBD2. The CDR3 runs 16 residues. V was pared by 5 bases and J by 2 bases, with 7 bases of the junction left unmatched. Germline CDR1 reads SGHTA; CDR2 reads FQGNSA. CDR3 nucleotide sequence: TGTGCCAGCAGCCCACTGACTAGCGGGAGAACCTACGAGCAGTACTTC. As protein: CASSPLTSGRTYEQYF.

This clone was seen just once. V and J are TRBV7-9 and TRBJ2-1; 16 bases are a match to TRBD2. The V gene's germline CDR1 is SEHNR and CDR2 FQNEAQ (reference sequence). Unmatched junction bases numbered 5, after V lost 5 bases and J lost 7 bases. The CDR3 consists of 16 residues. CDR3 region: CASSTGTSGRGNEQFF. CDR3 DNA sequence: TGTGCCAGCAGCACGGGGACTAGCGGGAGGGGAAATGAGCAGTTCTTC.

CDR3 nucleotides: TGTGCCAGTAAGCTGGACAGGGGCGGAGAAAAACTGTTTTTT. This encodes CASKLDRGGEKLFF. The chain employs TRBV19 and TRBJ1-4; 9 bases align to TRBD1. From germline, CDR1 is LNHDA and CDR2 SQIVND (reference sequence). V shed 7 bases and J 8 bases; nucleotides not matched to a gene: 8. The CDR3 is made up of 14 amino acids.

The V gene is TRBV7-2, the J gene TRBJ1-1; 7 bases align to TRBD1. The germline V gene has CDR1 SGHTA and CDR2 FQGNSA. Trimming removed 1 base from V and 1 base from J; junction bases left unmatched: 6. This CDR3 has 16 amino acids. This chain's CDR3 is CASSLGQGVRNTEAFF. CDR3 DNA: TGTGCCAGCAGCTTAGGCCAGGGGGTTCGGAACACTGAAGCTTTCTTT. Looking up the rest from reference TRBV7-2 and TRBJ1-1 gives the full variable domain: GAGVSQSPSNKVTEKGKDVELRCDPISGHTALYWYRQSLGQGLEFLIYFQGNSAPDKSGLPSDRFSAERTGGSVSTLTIQRTQQEDSAVYLCASSLGQGVRNTEAFFGQGTRLTVV.

This sequence joins TRBV28 and TRBJ1-6, with D maybe TRBD1 (6 bases). The CDR3 is 15 amino acids. Per germline, CDR1 MDHEN and CDR2 SYDVKM. V was clipped by 3 bases and J by 7 bases, with 13 bases between them. CDR3 in amino acids: CASSLPGGSNSPLHF. DNA for the CDR3: TGTGCCAGCAGTTTGCCGGGGGGCAGCAATTCACCCCTCCACTTT.

The DNA for the CDR3 is TGTGCCAGCAGCCAAACCGCGGGATCGTACACAGATACGCAGTATTTT. It is translated as CASSQTAGSYTDTQYF. The chain combines TRBV28 with TRBJ2-3; D perhaps matches TRBD2 (6 bases). Per the germline V gene, CDR1 is MDHEN and CDR2 is SYDVKM. Trimming removed 6 bases at V and 2 bases at J, with 18 bases between. There are 16 residues in the CDR3.

This rearrangement joins TRBV11-2 to TRBJ2-5; 7 nucleotides match TRBD1. In germline, CDR1 is SGHAT, CDR2 FQNNGV. CDR3 length: 13 residues. After removal of 5 bases from V and 5 bases from J, the junction contained 5 bases not matched to a gene. The CDR3 spells CASSGPRGETQYF. The DNA for the CDR3 is TGTGCCAGCAGCGGACCCAGGGGGGAGACCCAGTACTTC.

The V call is TRBV7-9, the J call TRBJ1-3; possible D gene TRBD1, 6 bases. Trimming removed 2 bases from V and 3 bases from J, with 11 bases in between. Germline V lookup: CDR1 SEHNR, CDR2 FQNEAQ (reference sequence). The CDR3 loop spans 15 amino acids. The CDR3 DNA is TGTGCCAGCAGCTTAACCCTAGGGGGTGGAAACACCATATATTTT. It is translated as CASSLTLGGGNTIYF.

The gene calls are TRBV29-1 and TRBJ2-7; the D is unclear. CDR1 SQVTM and CDR2 ANQGSEA come from the germline V gene. The CDR3 extends over 11 amino acids. Trimming stripped 3 bases from V and 3 bases from J, with 6 bases between. Here the CDR3 reads CSVEENYEQYF. As DNA, the CDR3 is TGCAGCGTTGAGGAGAACTACGAGCAGTACTTC.

The rearrangement uses TRBV19 and TRBJ2-3; 11 bases match TRBD2. The CDR3 has 17 amino acids. J gave up 4 bases and V 3 bases, and 9 bases lay outside the gene matches. Germline loops: CDR1 LNHDA, CDR2 SQIVND (reference sequence). The CDR3 spells CASSIFSGRAQADTQYF. CDR3 DNA: TGTGCCAGTAGTATCTTTAGCGGGAGGGCCCAGGCAGATACGCAGTATTTT.